What follows are 24 T cell receptor beta chains derived from one specimen sequenced in a study of T cells in Graves' hyperthyroidism and ophthalmopathy. TCR beta CDR3 regions were amplified from RNA. TCR CDR3 regions were first amplified by RT-PCR with HTBI primers. A single record per CDR3 protein comes from TCRdb applying MiXCR to the multiplex PCR reads. Found here are about 840,000 distinct CDR3 sequences, 38% of them singletons; the top ten hold 7.5% to 9.5%. What was sequenced was blood. The receptors derive from a man between 18 and 29 years old with Graves' hyperthyroidism.

The table lists this clonotype with many counts. The chain is built from TRBV9 and TRBJ2-7; TRBD1 matches at 9 bases. This CDR3 is built from 14 residues. Germline-derived CDR1 and CDR2 are SGDLS and YYNGEE. The ends lost 4 bases at V and 3 bases at J; junction bases unmatched: 5. CDR3 protein: CASSTGQGNYEQYF. CDR3 in DNA: TGTGCCAGCAGCACGGGACAGGGTAACTACGAGCAGTACTTC.

There are a few counts of this clonotype. The chain combines TRBV6-1 with TRBJ2-7; 7 bases map to TRBD2. The V gene's germline CDR1 is MNHNS and CDR2 SASEGT. Trimming removed 9 bases from V and 1 base from J; junction bases left unmatched: 6. The CDR3 length is 13 residues. CDR3 DNA: TGTGCCAGTCACGTAGCGGGTTCCTACGAGCAGTACTTC. Protein: CASHVAGSYEQYF.

A few counts support this clonotype. The genes are TRBV7-2 and TRBJ1-4; TRBD1 matches at 7 bases. The germline V gene encodes CDR1 SGHTA and CDR2 FQGNSA. The CDR3 contains 15 residues. V lost 5 bases to trimming and J lost 1 base; unmatched junction nucleotides: 4. The CDR3 DNA follows: TGTGCCAGCAGCCCCGGGACAGAAACTAATGAAAAACTGTTTTTT. Translated: CASSPGTETNEKLFF.

The V call is TRBV24-1, the J call TRBJ2-5, with 7 bases aligning to TRBD2. Germline CDR1 KGHDR, CDR2 SFDVKD. The CDR3 loop spans 14 amino acids. Germline trimming cut 4 bases from V and 1 base from J; bases unmatched to any gene: 2. The CDR3 sequence: CATSESSGQETQYF. The CDR3 coding sequence is TGTGCCACCAGTGAGTCTAGCGGCCAAGAGACCCAGTACTTC.

With respect to this clonotype: The germline gene is not matched at one end of the junction; a read error may be the cause. The chain joins TRBV7-4 to TRBJ2-7; D not resolved. CDR1 is SGHVT and CDR2 is SQSDAQ in the germline V gene. The CDR3 covers 15 residues. CDR3 sequence: CASSPGVGDLYEQYF. The CDR3 DNA reads TGCGCCAGCAGCCCTGGGGTCGGAGACCTCTACGAGCAGTACTTC.

This clonotype turned up a few times. The V gene is TRBV12-3 or TRBV12-4, the J gene TRBJ1-5; D ambiguous. V lost 6 bases and J 6 bases, leaving 15 bases between the germline ends. CDR3 length: 14 residues. The CDR3: CASSGRRNGQPQHF. CDR3 DNA: TGTGCCAGCAGCGGGAGGAGGAATGGTCAGCCCCAGCATTTT.

This clonotype was recorded many times. This chain joins TRBV2 and TRBJ2-5; D is ambiguous. Looked up from germline, CDR1 is SNHLY and CDR2 is FYNNEI. This CDR3 has 10 residues. Trimming cost V 8 bases and J 5 bases, with 6 bases left between them. The CDR3 DNA reads as TGTGCCAGCTATCGGGAGACCCAGTACTTC. Translating gives CASYRETQYF. Full variable domain (remainder filled in from reference TRBV2 and TRBJ2-5): EPEVTQTPSHQVTQMGQEVILRCVPISNHLYFYWYRQILGQKVEFLVSFYNNEISEKSEIFDDQFSVERPDGSNFTLKIRSTKLEDSAMYFCASYRETQYFGPGTRLLVL.

This clonotype occurred a few times. The chain uses TRBV9 and TRBJ2-5; 8 bases line up with TRBD2. The CDR3 contains 16 residues. Looked up from germline, CDR1 is SGDLS and CDR2 is YYNGEE. After removal of 0 bases from V and 4 bases from J, the junction contained 8 bases not matched to a gene. This CDR3 reads CASSVGAGGGGETQYF. The DNA for the CDR3 is TGTGCCAGCAGCGTAGGTGCGGGGGGCGGGGGAGAGACCCAGTACTTC.

V is TRBV6-5 and J is TRBJ1-6; 8 bases are a match to TRBD1. Germline assignment: CDR1 MNHEY and CDR2 SVGAGI. There are 13 residues in the CDR3. V was pared by 8 bases and J by 7 bases, with 4 bases of the junction left unmatched. The CDR3 protein is CASWAGGNSPLHF. The DNA of the CDR3 is TGTGCCAGCTGGGCAGGGGGCAATTCACCCCTCCACTTT.

Remarks on this clonotype: A clone one base away is much larger, so this may be a read error. The rearrangement joins TRBV19 to TRBJ1-5; D remains ambiguous. The length of the CDR3 is 13 residues. Looked up from germline, CDR1 is LNHDA and CDR2 is SQIVND (reference sequence). CDR3 coding DNA: TGTACCAGTAGTATAACTCTCAATCAGCCCCAGCATTTT. Translating it yields CTSSITLNQPQHF.

The chain has TRBV10-3 and TRBJ1-5, with D hard to call. Germline CDR1 is ENHRY and CDR2 is SYGVKD. Trimming took 10 bases from V and 0 from J, leaving 22 bases between them. This CDR3 region has 17 residues. The CDR3 is CASKESTVSYSNQPQHF. Written as DNA, the CDR3 is TGTGCCAGCAAGGAGAGCACAGTGAGTTATAGCAATCAGCCCCAGCATTTT.

This clonotype came up a few times. J is TRBJ1-2 and V is TRBV7-2; D is unclear. Germline CDR1 reads SGHTA; CDR2 reads FQGNSA. The CDR3 spans 14 residues. V lost 4 bases to trimming and J lost 7 bases, with 16 bases between them. CDR3: CASSSLGIYRGYTF. The CDR3 DNA reads as TGTGCCAGCAGCTCACTAGGGATTTACCGTGGCTACACCTTC.

This clonotype was counted many times. As DNA, the CDR3 is TGTGCCAGCAGCGGAAGGCTCTCTAACTATGGCTACACCTTC. Translation gives CASSGRLSNYGYTF. The chain couples TRBV7-9 to TRBJ1-2; D unclear. Per germline, CDR1 SEHNR and CDR2 FQNEAQ (reference sequence). CDR3 size: 14 residues. V gave up 5 bases and J gave up 0 bases, with 10 bases separating them.

This clonotype occurred a few times. This chain connects TRBV19 to TRBJ1-1; perhaps TRBD1 as D (6 bases). CDR1 LNHDA and CDR2 SQIVND come from the germline V gene (reference sequence). This CDR3 region has 14 residues. Trimming shortened V by 7 bases and J by 4 bases, and 16 bases separated the two germline ends. The CDR3: CASTKGRGGTEAFF. CDR3 nucleotide sequence: TGTGCCAGTACTAAGGGCAGGGGTGGCACTGAAGCTTTCTTT.

The rearrangement uses TRBV19 and TRBJ2-2; D is perhaps TRBD1 (5 bases). The CDR3 totals 14 residues. Per the germline V gene, CDR1 is LNHDA and CDR2 is SQIVND (reference sequence). Trimming left V 5 bases short and J 2 bases short, with 9 bases between. CDR3 sequence reads: CASSAGLNTGELFF. The CDR3 DNA reads as TGTGCCAGTAGTGCAGGGCTCAACACCGGGGAGCTGTTTTTT. Using reference TRBV19 and TRBJ2-2 for the parts outside the CDR3, the full variable domain is DGGITQSPKYLFRKEGQNVTLSCEQNLNHDAMYWYRQDPGQGLRLIYYSQIVNDFQKGDIAEGYSVSREKKESFPLTVTSAQKNPTAFYLCASSAGLNTGELFFGEGSRLTVL.

This chain connects TRBV7-6 to TRBJ2-5, with 9 bases identical to TRBD2. V lost 5 bases, J lost 6 bases, and 7 bases stayed unmatched. Per the germline V gene, CDR1 is SGHVS and CDR2 is FNYEAQ. This CDR3 is built from 14 residues. The CDR3 is CASSPAGGGKTQYF. The CDR3, as DNA: TGTGCCAGCAGCCCAGCGGGAGGCGGGAAGACCCAGTACTTC. Complete variable domain (other parts from reference TRBV7-6 and TRBJ2-5): GAGVSQSPRYKVTKRGQDVALRCDPISGHVSLYWYRQALGQGPEFLTYFNYEAQQDKSGLPNDRFSAERPEGSISTLTIQRTEQRDSAMYRCASSPAGGGKTQYFGPGTRLLVL.

This clonotype occurred many times. The chain combines TRBV2 with TRBJ1-5; D is unclear. CDR1 and CDR2 (germline): SNHLY, FYNNEI. The CDR3 is made up of 14 amino acids. V was trimmed by 6 bases and J by 4 bases, leaving 13 bases between them. The CDR3 here is CASSPDVGNQPQHF. In DNA, the CDR3 is TGTGCCAGCAGCCCCGACGTCGGTAATCAGCCCCAGCATTTT. The variable domain in full, completed from reference TRBV2 and TRBJ1-5, reads EPEVTQTPSHQVTQMGQEVILRCVPISNHLYFYWYRQILGQKVEFLVSFYNNEISEKSEIFDDQFSVERPDGSNFTLKIRSTKLEDSAMYFCASSPDVGNQPQHFGDGTRLSIL.

This clonotype has only a few counts. The chain employs TRBV19 and TRBJ1-5; D remains ambiguous. Germline CDR1 is LNHDA and CDR2 is SQIVND (reference sequence). This CDR3 is 14 amino acids long. V was trimmed by 2 bases and J by 5 bases, leaving 10 bases between them. The CDR3 DNA reads as TGTGCCAGTAGTATAAGCGCAGGAGATCAGCCCCAGCATTTT. The encoded protein is CASSISAGDQPQHF. Combining the CDR3 with reference TRBV19 and TRBJ1-5 gives the whole variable domain DGGITQSPKYLFRKEGQNVTLSCEQNLNHDAMYWYRQDPGQGLRLIYYSQIVNDFQKGDIAEGYSVSREKKESFPLTVTSAQKNPTAFYLCASSISAGDQPQHFGDGTRLSIL.

There are a few counts of this clonotype. The rearrangement links TRBV24-1 to TRBJ1-4; 7 bases map to TRBD1. V dropped 4 bases and J dropped 4; count of bases not matched to a gene: 5. CDR3 length: 15 residues. The germline gives CDR1 KGHDR, CDR2 SFDVKD. The CDR3 sequence: CATSDRDSYNEKLFF. CDR3 coding DNA: TGTGCCACCAGTGACCGGGACAGCTATAATGAAAAACTGTTTTTT.

This clonotype showed up many times. V is TRBV29-1 and J is TRBJ1-1; tentative D call: TRBD1 (5 bases). The length of the CDR3 is 12 residues. CDR1 and CDR2 (germline): SQVTM, ANQGSEA. Trimming stripped 7 bases from V and 4 bases from J, with 13 bases between. The CDR3 protein is CSATWGGTEAFF. The DNA of the CDR3 is TGCAGCGCAACCTGGGGCGGCACTGAAGCTTTCTTT.

This chain connects TRBV6-5 to TRBJ2-7; D possibly corresponds to TRBD2 (5 bases). The V gene's germline CDR1 is MNHEY and CDR2 SVGAGI. V shed 5 bases and J shed 7 bases, with 12 bases lying between them. The CDR3 loop spans 12 amino acids. The CDR3, as DNA: TGTGCCAGCAGTGAGGGCCTCTGGGAGCAGTACTTC. Translation gives CASSEGLWEQYF.

The chain recombines TRBV4-1 with TRBJ1-5; 9 positions agree with TRBD1. This CDR3 comprises 15 residues. CDR1 is MGHRA and CDR2 is YSYEKL in the germline V gene. J gave up 6 bases and V 4 bases, and 7 bases lay outside the gene matches. As DNA, the CDR3 is TGCGCCAGCAGCCTCCGGACAGGGGATTTTCAGCCCCAGCATTTT. As protein: CASSLRTGDFQPQHF.

The chain couples TRBV29-1 to TRBJ2-1, with D possibly being TRBD2 (5 bases). The V gene lost 4 bases and the J gene lost 1 base, with 11 bases spanning the gap. The CDR3 covers 14 residues. Germline loops: CDR1 SQVTM, CDR2 ANQGSEA. The CDR3 is CSVGGSGSYNEQFF. The CDR3 DNA reads as TGCAGCGTTGGAGGGAGCGGTTCCTACAATGAGCAGTTCTTC.

Of note for this clonotype: The junction and the germline gene differ at one end; a read error may be behind it. The genes are TRBV7-6 and TRBJ1-5; maybe TRBD1 (6 bases). Germline V gene data show CDR1 as SGHVS and CDR2 as FNYEAQ. The CDR3 spans 14 residues. The CDR3 nucleotides are TGTGGCAGCAGATACCAGGGGATGAATCAGCCCCAGCATTTT. Encoded protein: CGSRYQGMNQPQHF.